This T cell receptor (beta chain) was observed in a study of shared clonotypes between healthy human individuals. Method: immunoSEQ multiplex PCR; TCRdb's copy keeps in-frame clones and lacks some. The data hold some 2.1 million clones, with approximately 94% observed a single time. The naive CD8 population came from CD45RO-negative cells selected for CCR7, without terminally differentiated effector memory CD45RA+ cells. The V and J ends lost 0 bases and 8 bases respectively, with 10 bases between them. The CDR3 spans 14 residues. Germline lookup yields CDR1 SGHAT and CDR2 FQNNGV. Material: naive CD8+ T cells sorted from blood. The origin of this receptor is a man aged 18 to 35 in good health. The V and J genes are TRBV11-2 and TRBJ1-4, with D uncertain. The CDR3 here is CASSLDGDREKLFF. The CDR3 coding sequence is TGTGCCAGCAGCTTAGACGGGGATAGAGAAAAACTGTTTTTT.